The rows below give T cell receptor beta chains drawn from one sample of a study of blood T cells in healthy people across ages. MiXCR, applied by TCRdb to the 5' RACE reads, yields one record per CDR3 protein. Of around 800,000 distinct CDR3 sequences detected, under 30% appear once; the ten largest clones hold over 2.5%. These same records also appear under a second study, on T cells of mothers and their children.

The sequencing sample was made of blood. These receptors all stem from a boy aged 5-17 years in good health. The CDR3 runs from the conserved cysteine through the conserved F or W. Fields, in order: D gene, CDR3 length, J gene, clone size, V gene, CDR3 protein, CDR3 DNA. A D gene is named only where the DNA matches it firmly. Not every row has a clone size; where given, it reads once, few, many or a size class.

>-|14|TRBJ2-7|-|TRBV6-2/TRBV6-3
CASTQGGILDEQYF
TGTGCCAGCACCCAAGGAGGGATACTCGACGAGCAGTACTTC
>TRBD2|17|TRBJ2-5|-|TRBV4-1
CASSQRDSGEYQETQYF
TGCGCCAGCAGCCAACGGGATAGCGGGGAGTACCAAGAGACCCAGTACTTC
>-|11|TRBJ2-7|-|TRBV6-5
CASRRSYEQYF
TGTGCCAGCAGGCGTAGCTACGAGCAGTACTTC
>-|14|TRBJ2-7|few|TRBV6-6
CASSYGDGSYEQYF
TGTGCCAGCAGTTACGGAGACGGCTCCTACGAGCAGTACTTC
>TRBD1|12|TRBJ1-2|-|TRBV20-1
CSAEDREVGYTF
TGCAGTGCTGAGGACAGGGAGGTTGGCTACACCTTC
>-|11|TRBJ2-1|few|TRBV4-1
CASSHRDEQFF
TGCGCCAGCAGCCACAGGGATGAGCAGTTCTTC
>TRBD2|15|TRBJ2-1|-|TRBV10-3
CAISVGTSGGSEQFF
TGTGCCATCAGTGTTGGGACTAGCGGGGGGTCTGAGCAGTTCTTC
>TRBD2|17|TRBJ2-2|-|TRBV28
CASKGTSGGSTFGELFF
TGTGCCAGCAAAGGGACTAGCGGGGGGTCCACTTTCGGGGAGCTGTTTTTT
>-|16|TRBJ1-1|-|TRBV2
CASIGRGPLENTEAFF
TGTGCCAGCATCGGAAGGGGCCCCCTAGAGAACACTGAAGCTTTCTTT
>-|16|TRBJ2-3|-|TRBV29-1
CSVPSTQGASTDTQYF
TGCAGCGTTCCTTCCACACAGGGAGCTAGCACAGATACGCAGTATTTT
>TRBD1|14|TRBJ1-1|-|TRBV12-3/TRBV12-4
CASSFSQGATEAFF
TGTGCCAGCAGTTTCTCGCAGGGGGCCACTGAGGCTTTCTTT
>TRBD1|12|TRBJ1-5|-|TRBV12-3/TRBV12-4
CAVGQGKQPQHF
TGTGCCGTAGGACAGGGGAAACAGCCCCAGCATTTT
>-|14|TRBJ2-3|few|TRBV4-2
CASSQESRADTQYF
TGTGCCAGCAGCCAAGAAAGTAGGGCAGATACGCAGTATTTT
>TRBD1|16|TRBJ1-6|once|TRBV9
CASSVSGQAINSPLHF
TGTGCCAGCAGCGTATCGGGACAGGCGATAAATTCACCCCTCCACTTT
>-|13|TRBJ2-5|few|TRBV14
CASSQDGGREQYF
TGTGCCAGCAGCCAAGACGGAGGACGGGAGCAGTACTTC
>-|15|TRBJ1-2|-|TRBV19
CASSTPGELYYGYTF
TGTGCCAGTAGTACTCCCGGGGAACTCTACTATGGCTACACCTTC
>-|13|TRBJ2-1|-|TRBV3-1
CASRPGGIGEQFF
TGTGCCAGCAGGCCAGGCGGGATCGGTGAGCAGTTCTTC
>-|14|TRBJ2-7|few|TRBV6-5
CASGRSTLRHEQYF
TGTGCCAGCGGGCGATCCACCCTACGCCACGAGCAGTACTTC
>TRBD2|17|TRBJ2-5|few|TRBV10-3
CAISESVAGGPQETQYF
TGTGCCATCAGTGAGTCTGTAGCGGGGGGCCCCCAAGAGACCCAGTACTTC
>-|15|TRBJ2-7|-|TRBV4-1
CASSQVPTGSYEQYF
TGCGCCAGCAGCCAAGTACCCACAGGTTCCTACGAGCAGTACTTC
>-|15|TRBJ1-6|-|TRBV2
CASCGTPQGGSPLHF
TGTGCCAGCTGCGGGACACCCCAAGGGGGTTCACCCCTCCACTTT
>-|14|TRBJ1-3|-|TRBV2
CATSSGVPGNTIYF
TGTGCCACTTCTTCGGGGGTCCCTGGAAACACCATATATTTT